One sample yielded the 3 T cell receptor beta chains listed below, sequenced in a study of patients and donors after allogeneic stem cell transplantation. TCRdb analysed the RT-PCR reads with MiXCR anew, one entry per CDR3 protein. The sample carries roughly 150,000 distinct CDR3 sequences, approximately 25% recorded once. The sequenced sample consisted of blood, either unsorted or a sorted T cell fraction (not recorded which). These receptors were obtained from a human donor who was either an allogeneic HSCT recipient or a stem cell or donor lymphocyte infusion donor (not recorded which). It is not recorded whose cells these are; they may come from a transplant donor.

This clonotype came up a few times. The V call is TRBV5-1, the J call TRBJ1-1, with a weak D call TRBD1 (5 bases). Germline values: CDR1 SGHRS, CDR2 YFSETQ. The germline V and J ends were trimmed by 4 bases and 5 bases, with 15 bases remaining between them. This CDR3 comprises 14 residues. The CDR3 protein is CASSPRVSWTEAFF. CDR3 DNA: TGCGCCAGCAGCCCCAGGGTATCCTGGACTGAAGCTTTCTTT.

In its sample, this clonotype was seen a few times. The rearrangement links TRBV27 to TRBJ2-3; D uncertain. Per the germline V gene, CDR1 is MNHEY and CDR2 is SMNVEV (reference sequence). V was clipped by 3 bases and J by 5 bases, with 6 bases between them. CDR3 length equals 12 residues. CDR3 sequence: CASSFSKDTQYF. DNA of the CDR3: TGTGCCAGCAGTTTTTCCAAAGATACGCAGTATTTT.

This clonotype occurred once. This chain uses TRBV5-1 with TRBJ2-2, with TRBD1 identical over 8 bases. This CDR3 comprises 15 residues. V lost 4 bases to trimming and J lost 4 bases; unmatched junction nucleotides: 6. CDR1 SGHRS and CDR2 YFSETQ come from the germline V gene. The CDR3 coding sequence is TGCGCCAGCAGCAAAGGACAGGGTAGCACCGGGGAGCTGTTTTTT. Encoded protein: CASSKGQGSTGELFF.